This T cell receptor beta chain was sequenced for a study of siplizumab effects on memory and regulatory T cells. Study-wide findings and caveats: Naive T cells looked more diverse than memory cells and looked like major alloresponse contributors. For siplizumab cultures, the suppressive function of their proliferating Tregs was not confirmed. Neither a naive nor a memory phenotype was assignable to roughly 75-96% of proliferating CD4+ or CD8+ clones.

Remarks on this clone: What it recognizes is unknown.

Assayed TCR templates numbered 80,000 to 100,000 for each sample. This table comes from immunoSEQ multiplex PCR, and its TCRdb copy is limited to in-frame clones, with some not included. The sample records 57,000 or so clones, 70% to 85% being singletons. This CDR3 comprises 12 residues. The clonotype comes from a human donor in good health. This rearrangement joins TRBV21-1 to TRBJ1-5. TRBV21-1 is reported as a pseudogene. Sequencing input: memory CD4+ T cells sorted from blood. CDR3 bases: TGTGCCAGCAGCAATGGGGGACAGCCCCAGCATTTT. It encodes CASSNGGQPQHF.